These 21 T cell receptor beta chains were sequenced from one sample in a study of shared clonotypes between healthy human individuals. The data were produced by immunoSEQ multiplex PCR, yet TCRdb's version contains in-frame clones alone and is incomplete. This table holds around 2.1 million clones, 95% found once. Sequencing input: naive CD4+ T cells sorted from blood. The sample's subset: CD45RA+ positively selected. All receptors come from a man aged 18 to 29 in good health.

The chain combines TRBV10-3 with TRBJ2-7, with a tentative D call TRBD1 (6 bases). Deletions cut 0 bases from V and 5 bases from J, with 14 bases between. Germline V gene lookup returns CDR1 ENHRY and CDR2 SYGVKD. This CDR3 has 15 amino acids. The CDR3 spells CAISESGLAGDEQYF. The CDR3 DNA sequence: TGTGCCATCAGTGAGTCTGGACTGGCAGGGGACGAGCAGTACTTC.

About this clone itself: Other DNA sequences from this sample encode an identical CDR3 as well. The CDR3 sequence is CASSRTGGTGELFF. CDR3 DNA: TGTGCCAGCAGCAGGACAGGGGGCACCGGGGAGCTGTTTTTT. This chain connects TRBV27 to TRBJ2-2, with 10 bases that match TRBD1. CDR1 and CDR2 (germline): MNHEY, SMNVEV (reference sequence). The J segment lost 4 bases and the V segment lost 6 bases, leaving 2 bases of the junction unmatched. This CDR3 comprises 14 residues.

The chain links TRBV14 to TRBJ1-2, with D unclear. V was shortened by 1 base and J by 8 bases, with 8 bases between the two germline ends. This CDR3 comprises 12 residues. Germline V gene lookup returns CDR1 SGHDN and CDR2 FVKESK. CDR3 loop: CASSQVPGGYTF. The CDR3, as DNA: TGTGCCAGCAGCCAAGTCCCCGGCGGCTACACCTTC.

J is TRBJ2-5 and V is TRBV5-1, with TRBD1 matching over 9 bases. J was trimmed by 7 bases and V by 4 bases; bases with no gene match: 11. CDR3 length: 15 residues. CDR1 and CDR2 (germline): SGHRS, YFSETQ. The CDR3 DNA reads TGCGCCAGCAGCCCGGACCTGGGACAGGGCCCGACCCAGTACTTC. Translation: CASSPDLGQGPTQYF.

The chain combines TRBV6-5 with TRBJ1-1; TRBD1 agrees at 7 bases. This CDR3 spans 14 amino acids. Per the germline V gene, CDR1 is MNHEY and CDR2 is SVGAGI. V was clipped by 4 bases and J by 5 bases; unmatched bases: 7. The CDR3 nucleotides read TGTGCCAGCAGTTCCCTCACAGGGGCGACTGAAGCTTTCTTT. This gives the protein CASSSLTGATEAFF.

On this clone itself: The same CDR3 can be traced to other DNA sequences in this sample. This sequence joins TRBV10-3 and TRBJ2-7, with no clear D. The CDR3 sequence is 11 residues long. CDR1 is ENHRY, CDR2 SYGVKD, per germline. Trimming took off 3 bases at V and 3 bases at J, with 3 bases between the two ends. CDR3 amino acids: CAISDSYEQYF. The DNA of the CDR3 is TGTGCCATCAGTGACAGCTACGAGCAGTACTTC.

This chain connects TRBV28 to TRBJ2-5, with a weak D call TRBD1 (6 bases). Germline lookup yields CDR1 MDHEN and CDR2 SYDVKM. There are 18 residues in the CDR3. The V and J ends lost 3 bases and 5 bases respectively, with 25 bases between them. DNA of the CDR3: TGTGCCAGCAGTTTGTCCGTCGCCACAGGGTTGAGTGTGGAGACCCAGTACTTC. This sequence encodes CASSLSVATGLSVETQYF.

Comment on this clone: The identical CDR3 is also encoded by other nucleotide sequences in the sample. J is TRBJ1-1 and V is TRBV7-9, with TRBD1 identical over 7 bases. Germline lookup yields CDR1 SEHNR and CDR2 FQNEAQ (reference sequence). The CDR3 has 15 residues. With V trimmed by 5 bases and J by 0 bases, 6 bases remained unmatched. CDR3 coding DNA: TGTGCCAGCAGCCCCAGACAGGGTTTGAACACTGAAGCTTTCTTT. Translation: CASSPRQGLNTEAFF.

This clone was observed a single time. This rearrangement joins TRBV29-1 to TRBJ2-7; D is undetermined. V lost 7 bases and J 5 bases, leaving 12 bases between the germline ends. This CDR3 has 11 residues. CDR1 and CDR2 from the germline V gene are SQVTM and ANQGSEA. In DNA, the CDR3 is TGCAGCGCAGCTTCTCCGGACGAGCAGTACTTC. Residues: CSAASPDEQYF.

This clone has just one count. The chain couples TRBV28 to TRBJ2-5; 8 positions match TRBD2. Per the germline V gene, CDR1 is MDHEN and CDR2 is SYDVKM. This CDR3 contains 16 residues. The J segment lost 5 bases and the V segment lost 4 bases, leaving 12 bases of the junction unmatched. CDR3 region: CASSSAGGPRTETQYF. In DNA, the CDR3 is TGTGCCAGCAGTTCGGCGGGGGGCCCGCGGACGGAGACCCAGTACTTC.

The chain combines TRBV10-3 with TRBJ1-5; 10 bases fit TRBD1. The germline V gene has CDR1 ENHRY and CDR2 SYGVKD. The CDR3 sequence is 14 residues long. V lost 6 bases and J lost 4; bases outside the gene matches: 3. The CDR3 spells CAISTGQGNQPQHF. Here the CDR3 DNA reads TGTGCCATCAGCACGGGACAGGGGAATCAGCCCCAGCATTTT.

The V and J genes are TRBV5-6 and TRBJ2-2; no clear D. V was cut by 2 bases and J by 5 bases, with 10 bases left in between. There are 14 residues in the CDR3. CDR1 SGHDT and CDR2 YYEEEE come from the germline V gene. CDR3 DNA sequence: TGTGCCAGCAGCTTCGGACGTCTTACCGGGGAGCTGTTTTTT. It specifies CASSFGRLTGELFF.

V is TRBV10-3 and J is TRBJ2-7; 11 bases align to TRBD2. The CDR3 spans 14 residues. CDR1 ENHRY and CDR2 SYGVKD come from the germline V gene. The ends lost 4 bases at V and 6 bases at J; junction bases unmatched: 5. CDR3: CAISGSGGAGEQYF. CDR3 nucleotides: TGTGCCATCAGTGGTAGCGGGGGGGCAGGCGAGCAGTACTTC.

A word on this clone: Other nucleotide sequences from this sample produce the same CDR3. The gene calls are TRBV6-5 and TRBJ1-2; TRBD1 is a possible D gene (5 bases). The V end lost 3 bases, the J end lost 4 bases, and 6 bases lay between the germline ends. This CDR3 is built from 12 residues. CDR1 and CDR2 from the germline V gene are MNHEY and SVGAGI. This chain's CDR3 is CASSYQGYGYTF. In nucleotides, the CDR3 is TGTGCCAGCAGTTATCAGGGCTATGGCTACACCTTC.

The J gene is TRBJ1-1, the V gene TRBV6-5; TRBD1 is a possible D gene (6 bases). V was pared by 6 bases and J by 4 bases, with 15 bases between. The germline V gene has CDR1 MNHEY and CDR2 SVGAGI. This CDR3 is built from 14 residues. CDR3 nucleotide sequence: TGTGCCAGCAGGAACTACGACAGGCCCACTGAAGCTTTCTTT. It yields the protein CASRNYDRPTEAFF.

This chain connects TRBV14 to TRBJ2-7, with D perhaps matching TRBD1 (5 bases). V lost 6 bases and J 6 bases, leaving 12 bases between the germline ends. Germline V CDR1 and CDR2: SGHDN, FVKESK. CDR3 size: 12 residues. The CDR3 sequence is CASRGYGAEQYF. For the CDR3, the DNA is TGTGCCAGCAGGGGGTATGGGGCCGAGCAGTACTTC.

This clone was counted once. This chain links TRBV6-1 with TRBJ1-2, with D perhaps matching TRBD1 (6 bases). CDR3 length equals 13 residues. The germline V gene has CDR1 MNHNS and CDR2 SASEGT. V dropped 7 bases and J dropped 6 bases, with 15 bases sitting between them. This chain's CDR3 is CASTSRAGDGYTF. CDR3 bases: TGTGCCAGCACTTCGCGAGCAGGGGATGGCTACACCTTC.

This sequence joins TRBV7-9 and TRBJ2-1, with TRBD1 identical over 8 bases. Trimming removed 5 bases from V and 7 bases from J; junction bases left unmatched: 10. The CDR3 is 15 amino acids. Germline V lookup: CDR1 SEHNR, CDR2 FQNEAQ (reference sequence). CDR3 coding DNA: TGTGCCAGCAGCACGCGACAGGGGATGGTAAATGAGCAGTTCTTC. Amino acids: CASSTRQGMVNEQFF.

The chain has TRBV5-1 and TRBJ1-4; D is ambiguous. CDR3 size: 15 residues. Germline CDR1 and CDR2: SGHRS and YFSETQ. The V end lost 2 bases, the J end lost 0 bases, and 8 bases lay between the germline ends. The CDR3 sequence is CASSFYSATNEKLFF. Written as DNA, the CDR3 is TGCGCCAGCAGCTTCTACAGCGCAACTAATGAAAAACTGTTTTTT.

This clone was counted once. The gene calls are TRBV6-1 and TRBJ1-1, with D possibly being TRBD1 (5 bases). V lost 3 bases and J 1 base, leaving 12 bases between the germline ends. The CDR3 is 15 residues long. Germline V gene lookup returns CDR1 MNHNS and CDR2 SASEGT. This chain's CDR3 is CASSDLGEGNTEAFF. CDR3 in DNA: TGTGCCAGCAGTGACTTGGGGGAAGGGAACACTGAAGCTTTCTTT.

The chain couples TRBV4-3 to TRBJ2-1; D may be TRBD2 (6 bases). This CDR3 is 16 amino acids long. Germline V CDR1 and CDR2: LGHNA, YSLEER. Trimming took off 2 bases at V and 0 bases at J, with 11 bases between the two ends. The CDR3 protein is CASSQQAGLSYNEQFF. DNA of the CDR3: TGCGCCAGCAGCCAACAAGCGGGTCTCTCCTACAATGAGCAGTTCTTC.